Each of the 25 T cell receptor beta chains below was sequenced from the same sample in a study of response to subunit inactivated influenza vaccine. One entry per CDR3 protein results from TCRdb running MiXCR on the RT-PCR reads. The sample holds 650,000 to 800,000 distinct CDR3 sequences, roughly 14% seen once. The specimen comprised PBMCs from blood, sampled about 14 days before vaccination. The receptor source for this set is a man over 45 who received an inactivated influenza vaccine.

This clonotype was observed a handful of times. CDR3: CASSDDWGVGVTSGLWSSYNEQFF. The CDR3, as DNA: TGTGCCAGCAGCGACGACTGGGGGGTGGGGGTGACTAGCGGGCTATGGAGCTCCTACAATGAGCAGTTCTTC. This chain connects TRBV9 to TRBJ2-1; 10 nucleotides agree with TRBD2. V dropped 3 bases and J dropped 0; count of bases not matched to a gene: 27. Germline V gene sequence: CDR1 SGDLS, CDR2 YYNGEE. This CDR3 has 24 amino acids. Combining the CDR3 with reference TRBV9 and TRBJ2-1 gives the whole variable domain DSGVTQTPKHLITATGQRVTLRCSPRSGDLSVYWYQQSLDQGLQFLIQYYNGEERAKGNILERFSAQQFPDLHSELNLSSLELGDSALYFCASSDDWGVGVTSGLWSSYNEQFFGPGTRLTVL.

The gene calls are TRBV7-2 and TRBJ1-2, with D possibly TRBD1 on 6 matching bases. Germline V gene lookup returns CDR1 SGHTA and CDR2 FQGNSA. This CDR3 region has 16 residues. Trimming took off 8 bases at V and 8 bases at J, with 27 bases between the two ends. The CDR3 bases are TGTGCCAGCCCCTCCGGTTGGGGGGCGACAATATCGGGCTACACCTTC. As protein: CASPSGWGATISGYTF.

The V and J genes are TRBV11-2 and TRBJ2-7; 8 bases align to TRBD2. The ends lost 5 bases at V and 6 bases at J; junction bases unmatched: 6. This CDR3 has 13 amino acids. Germline CDR1 and CDR2: SGHAT and FQNNGV. CDR3 DNA: TGTGCCAGCAGCGGCCGACTAGCGTTCGAGCAGTACTTC. Its protein product is CASSGRLAFEQYF.

There are a few counts of this clonotype. V gene TRBV20-1 combines with J gene TRBJ2-5, with 9 positions matching TRBD2. CDR1 is DFQATT, CDR2 SNEGSKA, per germline (reference sequence). The CDR3 loop spans 13 amino acids. V trimming: 1 base; J trimming: 4 bases; junction bases outside the gene matches: 1. DNA of the CDR3: TGCAGTGCTAGAGTTAGCGGGAGAGAGACCCAGTACTTC. Amino acid sequence: CSARVSGRETQYF.

The table lists this clonotype with a few counts. CDR3 sequence reads: CAISRTGSTDTQYF. CDR3 bases: TGTGCCATCAGTAGAACAGGGAGCACAGATACGCAGTATTTT. The J gene is TRBJ2-3, the V gene TRBV10-3; D may be TRBD1 (6 bases). Germline V lookup: CDR1 ENHRY, CDR2 SYGVKD. V gave up 5 bases and J gave up 0 bases, with 9 bases separating them. CDR3 length: 14 residues.

This chain uses TRBV20-1 with TRBJ2-1; D could derive from TRBD1 or TRBD2 (6 bases each). Germline values: CDR1 DFQATT, CDR2 SNEGSKA (reference sequence). Trimming took 0 bases from V and 1 from J, leaving 16 bases between them. CDR3 size: 17 residues. The DNA for the CDR3 is TGCAGTGCTAGAGATTATCGGAGGGGGAATTCCTACAATGAGCAGTTCTTC. Residues: CSARDYRRGNSYNEQFF.

The V gene is TRBV24-1, the J gene TRBJ2-2; D perhaps matches TRBD1 (5 bases). The V end lost 10 bases, the J end lost 6 bases, and 20 bases lay between the germline ends. CDR1 is KGHDR and CDR2 is SFDVKD in the germline V gene. The CDR3 spans 15 residues. CDR3 protein: CATRTPGIRAGELFF. As DNA, the CDR3 is TGTGCCACTAGGACCCCAGGGATTAGAGCCGGGGAGCTGTTTTTT.

The V call is TRBV24-1, the J call TRBJ2-7; 8 nucleotides agree with TRBD2. Germline V gene sequence: CDR1 KGHDR, CDR2 SFDVKD. The ends lost 11 bases at V and 1 base at J; junction bases unmatched: 18. The CDR3 contains 17 residues. The CDR3: CANLEDPSSGSSYEQYF. The CDR3 nucleotides read TGTGCCAACCTCGAGGATCCAAGCAGCGGGAGTTCCTACGAGCAGTACTTC.

Only a few counts were recorded for this clonotype. This chain connects TRBV12-3 or TRBV12-4 to TRBJ2-1; 9 nucleotides match TRBD1. The CDR3 extends over 15 amino acids. V lost 5 bases and J lost 3; bases outside the gene matches: 5. DNA for the CDR3: TGTGCCAGCAGTCTGGGACAGGGAGTCTACAATGAGCAGTTCTTC. Translating gives CASSLGQGVYNEQFF.

This CDR3 reads CASSLALVTSAFTDTQYF. CDR3 DNA: TGTGCCAGCAGTTTAGCCCTAGTAACTAGCGCGTTCACAGATACGCAGTATTTT. The rearrangement uses TRBV12-3 or TRBV12-4 and TRBJ2-3; 7 bases map to TRBD2. The CDR3 contains 18 residues. The trim removed 0 bases at V and 2 bases at J, leaving 11 bases unmatched.

V and J are TRBV12-3 or TRBV12-4 and TRBJ2-3; 9 positions agree with TRBD2. V lost 8 bases to trimming and J lost 2 bases; unmatched junction nucleotides: 8. This CDR3 spans 15 amino acids. This chain's CDR3 is CASGSGGRFTDTQYF. The CDR3 nucleotides are TGTGCCAGCGGTAGCGGGGGACGTTTCACAGATACGCAGTATTTT.

The V and J genes are TRBV7-2 and TRBJ1-2; D remains unclear. Germline CDR1 reads SGHTA; CDR2 reads FQGNSA. Trimming removed 1 base at V and 7 bases at J, with 7 bases between. The CDR3 has 12 amino acids. This chain's CDR3 is CASSLGFLGYTF. The CDR3 DNA is TGTGCCAGCAGCTTAGGGTTTCTTGGCTACACCTTC.

The chain uses TRBV5-6 and TRBJ2-7; D is undetermined. Trimming cost V 8 bases and J 4 bases, with 22 bases left between them. This CDR3 is built from 15 residues. Germline V lookup: CDR1 SGHDT, CDR2 YYEEEE. CDR3 protein: CARSPGLLCSYEQYF. In DNA form, the CDR3 reads TGTGCCAGGAGCCCCGGGCTCCTCTGCTCGTACGAGCAGTACTTC.

This chain joins TRBV20-1 and TRBJ2-1, with 10 nucleotides matching TRBD1. Germline lookup yields CDR1 DFQATT and CDR2 SNEGSKA (reference sequence). Trimming removed 6 bases from V and 7 bases from J; junction bases left unmatched: 3. This CDR3 has 12 residues. The CDR3 coding sequence is TGCAGTGCGCGGGACAGGGGAAATGAGCAGTTCTTC. This gives the protein CSARDRGNEQFF.

The chain is built from TRBV20-1 and TRBJ2-2; TRBD1 might be the D (6 bases). Germline CDR1 and CDR2: DFQATT and SNEGSKA (reference sequence). The CDR3 extends over 15 amino acids. V dropped 2 bases and J dropped 2 bases, with 12 bases sitting between them. CDR3: CSARQPGDNTGELFF. CDR3 coding DNA: TGCAGTGCTAGACAGCCAGGGGACAACACCGGGGAGCTGTTTTTT.

The rearrangement joins TRBV20-1 to TRBJ2-1, with 8 bases aligning to TRBD1. The CDR3 is made up of 14 amino acids. Germline trimming cut 6 bases from V and 7 bases from J; bases unmatched to any gene: 11. Germline CDR1 DFQATT, CDR2 SNEGSKA (reference sequence). The CDR3 is CSAEDRVSRNEQFF. The CDR3 DNA reads as TGCAGTGCCGAGGACAGGGTATCTCGGAATGAGCAGTTCTTC.

CDR3 coding DNA: TGTGCCATCAGTGAGTCGGAGGGCTACGAGCAGTACTTC. Translation gives CAISESEGYEQYF. The chain carries TRBV10-3 and TRBJ2-7; D is perhaps TRBD2 (6 bases). The V end was cut by 0 bases, the J end by 3 bases, with 6 bases between. Germline V CDR1 and CDR2: ENHRY, SYGVKD. The CDR3 contains 13 residues.

This chain uses TRBV5-1 with TRBJ2-7; TRBD1 agrees at 10 bases. CDR1 is SGHRS and CDR2 is YFSETQ in the germline V gene. V shed 3 bases and J 2 bases; nucleotides not matched to a gene: 11. The CDR3 is made up of 17 amino acids. CDR3 DNA: TGCGCCAGCAGCTCGGCCATTAGACAGGGGGCAACCTACGAGCAGTACTTC. Residues: CASSSAIRQGATYEQYF.

This chain uses TRBV5-5 with TRBJ2-5; D is unresolved. V was pared by 0 bases and J by 1 base, with 10 bases between. The CDR3 has 15 amino acids. Germline assignment: CDR1 SGHKS and CDR2 YYEKEE (reference sequence). CDR3: CASSLVGSLQETQYF. CDR3 coding DNA: TGTGCCAGCAGCTTGGTCGGCTCACTCCAAGAGACCCAGTACTTC.

The chain recombines TRBV10-3 with TRBJ2-1; 13 bases line up with TRBD2. Germline V gene data show CDR1 as ENHRY and CDR2 as SYGVKD. The trim removed 5 bases at V and 7 bases at J, leaving 2 bases unmatched. The CDR3 length is 14 residues. The CDR3 loop reads CAISPGLAGNEQFF. The CDR3, as DNA: TGTGCCATCAGTCCGGGACTAGCGGGAAATGAGCAGTTCTTC.

There are many counts of this clonotype. The chain employs TRBV4-1 and TRBJ1-4, with a tentative D call TRBD1 (6 bases). Trimming shortened V by 4 bases and J by 8 bases, and 11 bases separated the two germline ends. This CDR3 is built from 13 residues. The germline V gene encodes CDR1 MGHRA and CDR2 YSYEKL. Here the CDR3 reads CASSPLQGEKLFF. For the CDR3, the DNA is TGCGCCAGCAGCCCCCTTCAGGGGGAAAAACTGTTTTTT.

This clonotype has only a few counts. V usage is TRBV20-1 and J usage is TRBJ2-5; 9 positions match TRBD2. CDR1 is DFQATT and CDR2 is SNEGSKA in the germline V gene (reference sequence). The CDR3 sequence is 16 residues long. V trimming: 6 bases; J trimming: 5 bases; junction bases outside the gene matches: 16. DNA of the CDR3: TGCAGTGCCAGCTATGAAGGTAGCGGGAGACGGGAGACCCAGTACTTC. Translating gives CSASYEGSGRRETQYF.

This sequence joins TRBV5-6 and TRBJ1-4; D is ambiguous. V lost 4 bases, J lost 3 bases, and 13 bases lay in between. CDR3 length: 15 residues. CDR1 is SGHDT, CDR2 YYEEEE, per germline. The CDR3 loop reads CASSPESGANEKLFF. The CDR3 region has the DNA TGTGCCAGCAGCCCAGAATCGGGAGCTAATGAAAAACTGTTTTTT.

This clonotype was seen repeatedly, ten times or more. V is TRBV20-1 and J is TRBJ1-1; TRBD1 might be the D (5 bases). Germline V gene lookup returns CDR1 DFQATT and CDR2 SNEGSKA (reference sequence). V lost 0 bases, J lost 1 base, and 12 bases lay in between. The length of the CDR3 is 15 residues. The DNA of the CDR3 is TGCAGTGCTAGAGATTACCAGGGTGGGAACACTGAAGCTTTCTTT. This gives the protein CSARDYQGGNTEAFF.

The chain couples TRBV5-1 to TRBJ2-3; a weak D match, TRBD2 (6 bases). Deletions cut 3 bases from V and 2 bases from J, with 19 bases between. Germline lookup yields CDR1 SGHRS and CDR2 YFSETQ. This CDR3 is built from 17 residues. The CDR3 bases are TGCGCCAGCAGCTCAATAGCCGGGACTTCAAACACAGATACGCAGTATTTT. It is translated as CASSSIAGTSNTDTQYF.